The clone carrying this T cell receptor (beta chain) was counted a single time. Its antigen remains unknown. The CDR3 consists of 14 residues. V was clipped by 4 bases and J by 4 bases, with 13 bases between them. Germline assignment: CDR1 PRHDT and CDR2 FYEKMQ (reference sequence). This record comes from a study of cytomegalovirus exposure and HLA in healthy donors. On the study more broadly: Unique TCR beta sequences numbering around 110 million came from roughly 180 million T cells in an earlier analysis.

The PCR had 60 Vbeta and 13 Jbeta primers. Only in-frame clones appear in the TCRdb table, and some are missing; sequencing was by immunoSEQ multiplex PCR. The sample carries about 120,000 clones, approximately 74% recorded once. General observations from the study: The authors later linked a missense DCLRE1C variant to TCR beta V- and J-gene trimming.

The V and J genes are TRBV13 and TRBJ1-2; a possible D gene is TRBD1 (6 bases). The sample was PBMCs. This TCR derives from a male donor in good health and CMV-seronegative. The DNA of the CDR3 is TGTGCCAGCAGCTCGGACAGTTTCGGCTATGGCTACACCTTC. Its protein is CASSSDSFGYGYTF.